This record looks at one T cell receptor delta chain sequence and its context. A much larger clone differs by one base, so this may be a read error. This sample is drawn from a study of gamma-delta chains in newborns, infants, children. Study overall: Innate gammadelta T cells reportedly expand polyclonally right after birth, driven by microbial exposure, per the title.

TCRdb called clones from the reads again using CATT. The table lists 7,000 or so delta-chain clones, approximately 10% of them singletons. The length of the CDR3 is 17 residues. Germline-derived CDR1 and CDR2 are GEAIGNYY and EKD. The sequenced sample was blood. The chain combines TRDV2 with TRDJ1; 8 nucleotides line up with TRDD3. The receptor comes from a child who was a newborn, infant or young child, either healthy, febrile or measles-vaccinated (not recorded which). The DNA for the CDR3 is TGTGCCCGTGACACACTGGGGGCTGAGGTGTACACCGATAAACTCATCTTT. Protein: CARDTLGAEVYTDKLIF.